The 14 T cell receptor beta chains reported below all come from one sample, sequenced in a study of T cells in Graves' hyperthyroidism and ophthalmopathy. Amplified TCR beta CDR3 regions came from RNA transcripts. TCR CDR3 regions were first amplified by RT-PCR with HTBI primers. TCRdb ran MiXCR on the multiplex PCR reads and lists one entry per CDR3 protein. The sample comprises fewer than 400,000 distinct CDR3 sequences, roughly an eighth of which are singletons, and under 30% rests with the top ten. Sequencing was done on a sample of blood. Receptors originate from a man aged 50 to 60 with Graves' ophthalmopathy.

This clonotype was observed at least ten times. This chain's CDR3 is CAWSYRRDTEAFF. Written as DNA, the CDR3 is TGTGCCTGGAGTTACCGTCGGGACACTGAAGCTTTCTTT. This chain joins TRBV30 and TRBJ1-1; no firm D call. V lost 2 bases, J lost 3 bases, and 10 bases lay in between. The germline V gene encodes CDR1 GTSNPN and CDR2 SVGIG (reference sequence). The CDR3 extends over 13 amino acids. The variable domain in full, with the rest retrieved from reference TRBV30 and TRBJ1-1, is SQTIHQWPATLVQPVGSPLSLECTVEGTSNPNLYWYRQAAGRGLQLLFYSVGIGQISSEVPQNLSASRPQDRQFILSSKKLLLSDSGFYLCAWSYRRDTEAFFGQGTRLTVV.

This clonotype was seen many times. V gene TRBV20-1 combines with J gene TRBJ2-1, with 9 bases identical to TRBD1. The CDR3 has 16 residues. Germline-derived CDR1 and CDR2 are DFQATT and SNEGSKA (reference sequence). V lost 0 bases to trimming and J lost 4 bases; unmatched junction nucleotides: 7. This CDR3 is CSARDRGQGGYNEQFF. The CDR3 region has the DNA TGCAGTGCTAGAGATCGGGGACAGGGAGGGTACAATGAGCAGTTCTTC.

There are many counts of this clonotype. The genes are TRBV28 and TRBJ2-5, with D tentatively TRBD1 (5 bases). The V end lost 5 bases, the J end lost 0 bases, and 7 bases lay between the germline ends. CDR3 length equals 13 residues. CDR1 and CDR2 from the germline V gene are MDHEN and SYDVKM. The CDR3 DNA reads TGTGCCAGCAGTACGGACAACCAAGAGACCCAGTACTTC. Amino acids: CASSTDNQETQYF.

The chain links TRBV7-9 to TRBJ2-7; D remains unclear. The V gene lost 6 bases and the J gene lost 3 bases, with 21 bases spanning the gap. This CDR3 contains 16 residues. Germline values: CDR1 SEHNR, CDR2 FQNEAQ (reference sequence). CDR3 bases: TGTGCCAGCAGTTATTCCCCCGCGGAGACTGGCTACGAGCAGTACTTC. This codes for CASSYSPAETGYEQYF.

This chain links TRBV29-1 with TRBJ2-1; 8 bases line up with TRBD2. In germline, CDR1 is SQVTM, CDR2 ANQGSEA. The CDR3 contains 12 residues. Trimming at V came to 6 bases and at J to 9 bases, leaving 7 bases not matched to a gene. The CDR3 spells CSVGGLVSEQFF. Here the CDR3 DNA reads TGCAGCGTGGGGGGACTAGTTTCTGAGCAGTTCTTC.

The table lists this clonotype with many counts. Here the CDR3 DNA reads TGTGCCAGCAGAGCCGGACTAGCGGGAGGAGATACGCAGTATTTT. Translating it yields CASRAGLAGGDTQYF. The rearrangement links TRBV2 to TRBJ2-3; 14 bases align to TRBD2. The CDR3 has 15 residues. V shed 6 bases, J shed 5 bases, and the junction held 4 bases outside the gene matches. The germline CDR1 and CDR2 sequences are SNHLY and FYNNEI.

Many counts were recorded for this clonotype. The gene calls are TRBV18 and TRBJ2-1, with TRBD2 matching over 11 bases. V shed 3 bases, J shed 7 bases, and the junction held 8 bases outside the gene matches. CDR3 length: 16 residues. Germline lookup yields CDR1 KGHSH and CDR2 LQKENI. CDR3 amino acids: CASSPKLAGVRNEQFF. The CDR3 DNA follows: TGTGCCAGCTCACCCAAACTAGCGGGAGTTCGGAATGAGCAGTTCTTC.

At least ten counts were recorded for this clonotype. J is TRBJ2-1 and V is TRBV3-1, with 10 nucleotides matching TRBD2. Trimming took 4 bases from V and 9 from J; bases not matched to a gene: 12. The CDR3 contains 16 residues. CDR1 LGHDT and CDR2 YNNKEL come from the germline V gene (reference sequence). The CDR3 nucleotides read TGTGCCAGCAGCCCCTCGGGGCTAGCGGGAGTAGCTGAGCAGTTCTTC. It specifies CASSPSGLAGVAEQFF.

In this sample, this clonotype turned up a few times. V is TRBV29-1 and J is TRBJ1-1; 7 positions agree with TRBD1. CDR1 is SQVTM, CDR2 ANQGSEA, per germline. J was trimmed by 2 bases and V by 4 bases; bases with no gene match: 7. The CDR3 has 14 residues. CDR3 in DNA: TGCAGCGTTGCAGGGACAGAAGAAAACACTGAAGCTTTCTTT. This encodes CSVAGTEENTEAFF.

J is TRBJ1-1 and V is TRBV7-2, with D unresolved. Germline CDR1 reads SGHTA; CDR2 reads FQGNSA. The V and J ends lost 5 bases and 5 bases respectively, with 12 bases between them. The CDR3 has 13 amino acids. The CDR3 sequence: CASSGRTFTEAFF. For the CDR3, the DNA is TGTGCCAGCAGCGGCAGGACTTTTACTGAAGCTTTCTTT.

This clonotype occurred many times. Here the CDR3 DNA reads TGTGCCAGTAGTCCCGAGGGACTAGCGGGAGGGTATGAGCAGTTCTTC. As protein: CASSPEGLAGGYEQFF. The rearrangement links TRBV19 to TRBJ2-1, with 16 positions matching TRBD2. The CDR3 consists of 16 residues. After removal of 5 bases from V and 8 bases from J, the junction contained 6 bases not matched to a gene. CDR1 and CDR2 from the germline V gene are LNHDA and SQIVND (reference sequence).

The V and J genes are TRBV24-1 and TRBJ1-5; D unclear. The CDR3 consists of 12 residues. Per the germline V gene, CDR1 is KGHDR and CDR2 is SFDVKD. The V end lost 4 bases, the J end lost 3 bases, and 3 bases lay between the germline ends. Here the CDR3 reads CATSDVNQPQHF. Written as DNA, the CDR3 is TGTGCCACCAGTGACGTCAATCAGCCCCAGCATTTT.

This clonotype has at least ten counts. This chain uses TRBV12-3 or TRBV12-4 with TRBJ1-4, with TRBD1 matching 7 bases. The CDR3 is 17 residues long. The junction had 9 bases not matched to a gene; V was cut back by 5 bases and J by 0 bases. The CDR3 sequence: CASSPGQAGTTNEKLFF. CDR3 nucleotide sequence: TGTGCCAGCAGTCCTGGACAGGCTGGTACAACTAATGAAAAACTGTTTTTT.

The chain uses TRBV30 and TRBJ1-6, with D perhaps TRBD1 (6 bases). The CDR3 extends over 16 amino acids. V was trimmed by 5 bases and J by 7 bases, leaving 21 bases between them. Per the germline V gene, CDR1 is GTSNPN and CDR2 is SVGIG (reference sequence). CDR3 nucleotide sequence: TGTGCCTGGTCCAACAACCCAGGGGTCAGGAATTCACCCCTCCACTTT. It yields the protein CAWSNNPGVRNSPLHF.